This T cell receptor beta chain derives from a study of T-cell reconstitution after alpha-beta-depleted transplantation in children. From germline, CDR1 is SQVTM and CDR2 ANQGSEA. Trimming took 6 bases from V and 3 from J, leaving 11 bases between them. This CDR3 contains 13 residues. The table lists this clonotype with many counts. Unique molecular identifiers were used to barcode this TCRbeta library. A single record per CDR3 protein comes from TCRdb applying MiXCR to the PCR reads. Counted here are a few hundred thousand distinct CDR3 sequences, around 12% occurring once; the ten biggest clones make up 5% to 6%.

The sequence was collected from a human donor who donated a stem cell graft to a child with combined immunodeficiency. The chain has TRBV29-1 and TRBJ2-2; D may be TRBD1 (6 bases). Sample: PBMCs from the stem cell graft donor, taken from the stem cell graft. The CDR3: CSVHTGYTGELFF. Written as DNA, the CDR3 is TGCAGCGTGCACACAGGGTACACCGGGGAGCTGTTTTTT.